The sequence of this TCR beta chain was determined in a study of blood T cell repertoires in COVID-19. Across the whole study: Both acute and convalescent COVID-19 samples were obtained from the United States, Italy and Spain. PBMCs, B-cell-depleted T cells, or T cells provided the cDNA or gDNA that made up the material.

The CDR3 covers 14 residues. CDR1 is MNHNY and CDR2 is SVGAGI in the germline V gene (reference sequence). The V and J ends lost 5 bases and 4 bases, in that order; junction bases with no gene match: 4. In the authors' workflow: The authors estimated nucleated cell counts from reference gene primer amplification. Measured with immunoSEQ multiplex PCR; TCRdb has only the in-frame clones, and not every one. The V and J calls and the clone size are those of that table, but D and trimming were determined from the DNA. The table records 300,000 or so clones, approximately 87% of them present only once. The sequencing input was peripheral blood. The sequence derives from a woman between 50 and 59 years old who had recovered from COVID-19. The rearrangement joins TRBV6-6 to TRBJ1-5; 8 bases match TRBD1. The CDR3 DNA is TGTGCCAGCAGTGGACAGGGTGGTAATCAGCCCCAGCATTTT. As protein: CASSGQGGNQPQHF.